The 15 T cell receptor beta chains reported below all come from one sample, sequenced in a study of CD8 T cells in ankylosing spondylitis. TCRdb fed the 5' RACE reads into MiXCR, producing one record per CDR3 protein. The table shows about 260,000 distinct CDR3 sequences, with 20% occurring only once. The source material was blood, either unsorted or a sorted T cell fraction (not recorded which). The receptors originated from a male donor with ankylosing spondylitis or in good health (not recorded which).

The chain uses TRBV12-3 or TRBV12-4 and TRBJ2-3; TRBD2 is a possible D gene (6 bases). This CDR3 has 14 amino acids. V lost 2 bases and J 4 bases, leaving 10 bases between the germline ends. DNA for the CDR3: TGTGCCAGCAGTTTATTCGGGAGTGCAGATACGCAGTATTTT. It codes for CASSLFGSADTQYF.

This clonotype was detected many times. This rearrangement joins TRBV27 to TRBJ2-1; D gene uncertain. Germline lookup yields CDR1 MNHEY and CDR2 SMNVEV (reference sequence). This CDR3 has 14 residues. The V gene lost 2 bases and the J gene lost 9 bases, with 14 bases spanning the gap. The CDR3 sequence: CASSLLSSTSEQFF. The CDR3 DNA sequence: TGTGCCAGCAGTTTACTGTCTAGTACCAGTGAGCAGTTCTTC.

V is TRBV7-3 and J is TRBJ1-6, with D maybe TRBD1 (5 bases). CDR3 length equals 15 residues. The germline CDR1 and CDR2 sequences are SGHTA and FQGTGA. Trimming removed 2 bases at V and 6 bases at J, with 11 bases between. The CDR3 DNA reads as TGTGCCAGCAGCTTATTTGGGGACGGTAATTCACCCCTCCACTTT. Protein product: CASSLFGDGNSPLHF.

V gene TRBV6-5 combines with J gene TRBJ1-5; unclear D gene. The CDR3 is 13 residues long. V was shortened by 0 bases and J by 7 bases, with 7 bases between the two germline ends. Germline CDR1 MNHEY, CDR2 SVGAGI. The CDR3 DNA is TGTGCCAGCAGTTACTCGGTCTGGCAGCCCCAGCATTTT. Protein: CASSYSVWQPQHF.

This clonotype was observed a handful of times. The chain couples TRBV11-2 to TRBJ2-3; D not certain. The V end lost 1 base, the J end lost 2 bases, and 7 bases lay between the germline ends. Germline V gives CDR1 SGHAT, CDR2 FQNNGV. This CDR3 is built from 14 residues. As DNA, the CDR3 is TGTGCCAGCAGCTTAGTTATAGCCACAGATACGCAGTATTTT. Amino acids: CASSLVIATDTQYF.

This chain connects TRBV5-1 to TRBJ1-1; maybe TRBD1 (5 bases). The V end was cut by 2 bases, the J end by 5 bases, with 16 bases between. The CDR3 contains 15 residues. The germline V gene has CDR1 SGHRS and CDR2 YFSETQ. The CDR3 DNA reads as TGCGCCAGCAGCTTTAACGGGGACGGGTGGACTGAAGCTTTCTTT. The encoded protein is CASSFNGDGWTEAFF.

This clonotype was seen a few times. The chain uses TRBV20-1 and TRBJ1-5; D not certain. This CDR3 comprises 13 residues. Germline assignment: CDR1 DFQATT and CDR2 SNEGSKA (reference sequence). The V gene lost 2 bases and the J gene lost 3 bases, with 8 bases spanning the gap. CDR3: CSARLADNQPQHF. CDR3 sequence (DNA): TGCAGTGCTAGATTGGCGGACAATCAGCCCCAGCATTTT.

This clonotype was seen a few times. This rearrangement joins TRBV24-1 to TRBJ2-5; no firm D call. From germline, CDR1 is KGHDR and CDR2 SFDVKD. The V and J ends lost 5 bases and 1 base respectively, with 10 bases between them. The CDR3 has 14 residues. The CDR3: CATSVGTIQETQYF. The CDR3, as DNA: TGTGCCACCAGTGTGGGCACCATCCAAGAGACCCAGTACTTC.

This clonotype was detected a few times. The CDR3 is CASSDGRVGTEAFF. The CDR3 DNA is TGTGCCAGCAGTGATGGTCGGGTTGGGACTGAAGCTTTCTTT. The chain employs TRBV6-1 and TRBJ1-1; D not certain. From germline, CDR1 is MNHNS and CDR2 SASEGT. The CDR3 spans 14 residues. V lost 3 bases, J lost 5 bases, and 13 bases lay in between.

J is TRBJ2-2 and V is TRBV5-1, with D hard to call. The CDR3 runs to 16 residues. The ends were cut back, 1 base at V and 5 bases at J, with 15 bases in the middle. Germline V gene lookup returns CDR1 SGHRS and CDR2 YFSETQ. In DNA, the CDR3 is TGCGCCAGCAGCTTGATACCGGGCGATGTGACCGGGGAGCTGTTTTTT. The encoded protein is CASSLIPGDVTGELFF.

Concerning this clonotype: A read error may produce the germline difference seen at one junction end. The chain couples TRBV25-1 to TRBJ2-6; unclear D gene. Germline values: CDR1 MGHDK, CDR2 SYGVNS. The CDR3 spans 12 residues. The CDR3 DNA reads as TGTGCCAGCAGTGCTGGGACCAACGTCCTGACTTTC. Translated: CASSAGTNVLTF. The full variable domain, completed using reference TRBV25-1 and TRBJ2-6, is EADIYQTPRYLVIGTGKKITLECSQTMGHDKMYWYQQDPGMELHLIHYSYGVNSTEKGDLSSESTVSRIRTEHFPLTLESARPSHTSQYLCASSAGTNVLTFGAGSRLTVL.

The chain combines TRBV5-1 with TRBJ1-1; TRBD1 matches 7 bases. With V trimmed by 0 bases and J by 5 bases, 7 bases remained unmatched. This CDR3 comprises 15 residues. From germline, CDR1 is SGHRS and CDR2 YFSETQ. The CDR3 region is CASSLGQGGLTEAFF. The DNA of the CDR3 is TGCGCCAGCAGCTTGGGTCAGGGGGGATTGACTGAAGCTTTCTTT.

In its sample, this clonotype was seen many times. The chain has TRBV4-1 and TRBJ2-1; 9 bases agree with TRBD2. CDR3 length equals 15 residues. From germline, CDR1 is MGHRA and CDR2 YSYEKL. Trimming took 1 base from V and 6 from J; bases not matched to a gene: 4. CDR3 protein: CASSQVPAGGNEQFF. The CDR3 DNA reads TGCGCCAGCAGCCAAGTCCCAGCGGGAGGCAATGAGCAGTTCTTC.

This clonotype was detected a few times. The chain has TRBV7-2 and TRBJ2-3; possible D gene TRBD2, 6 bases. CDR3 length: 16 amino acids. Deletions cut 2 bases from V and 3 bases from J, with 15 bases between. Germline-derived CDR1 and CDR2 are SGHTA and FQGNSA. CDR3 amino acids: CASSLYGAGLTDTQYF. The CDR3 DNA sequence: TGTGCCAGCAGCTTATACGGAGCGGGCCTAACAGATACGCAGTATTTT.

V gene TRBV28 combines with J gene TRBJ1-2, with 7 bases that match TRBD1. The CDR3 extends over 16 amino acids. Germline V gene data show CDR1 as MDHEN and CDR2 as SYDVKM. V lost 6 bases, J lost 0 bases, and 10 bases stayed unmatched. CDR3 sequence: CASRQAFRGANYGYTF. CDR3 DNA sequence: TGTGCCAGCAGACAAGCATTCAGGGGGGCTAACTATGGCTACACCTTC.